Listed below are T cell receptor beta chains from one sample, sequenced in a study of tumor and adjacent non-tumor tissue in lung cancer. TCRdb used MiXCR to reprocess the multiplex PCR reads, holding one entry per CDR3 protein. The table includes about 110,000 distinct CDR3 sequences, 84% detected once. The sequenced material came from lung tumor tissue. The receptor set was obtained from a man between 65 and 80 years old with non-small cell lung cancer. Each CDR3 is given without its conserved first and last residue. The order of the fields is V gene, J gene, CDR3 protein.

>TRBV11-2|TRBJ1-4
VSSRNGTSNEKLF
>TRBV6-5|TRBJ2-2
ASSLQGMNAGELF
>TRBV7-8|TRBJ2-3
SSSIHADGGPSTYTQY
>TRBV2|TRBJ2-7
ASTEGRILYEQY
>TRBV6-5|TRBJ2-2
ASSYSARMIFAGELF
>TRBV11-3|TRBJ2-5
ASASAWGRWTQY
>TRBV20-1|TRBJ1-3
SARDQITGEKNTIY
>TRBV11-1|TRBJ1-2
ASSPYRYGYT
>TRBV20-1|TRBJ2-7
SPITPYYYEQY
>TRBV11-2|TRBJ1-2
ASRSTGGTYGYT